Presented here are 31 T cell receptor beta chains from one specimen sequenced in a study of T cell responses to AZD1222 COVID-19 vaccine. The repertoire was sequenced with immunoSEQ multiplex PCR; TCRdb's copy has only in-frame clones and lacks some. This sample carries under 200,000 clones, about 91% of them seen once, and the ten largest clones take 1% to 1.5%. Sequenced material: peripheral blood, taken 28 days after the second AZD1222 dose. The receptors were gathered from an adult who received the AZD1222 COVID-19 vaccine.

The chain employs TRBV27 and TRBJ1-6; 9 bases agree with TRBD1. Germline trimming cut 6 bases from V and 10 bases from J; bases unmatched to any gene: 13. The CDR3 runs 16 residues. The germline V gene encodes CDR1 MNHEY and CDR2 SMNVEV (reference sequence). CDR3 nucleotides: TGTGCCAGCAGCTCCCTCGTGACAGGGGGAGGCTCACCCCTCCACTTT. Translated: CASSSLVTGGGSPLHF.

The chain combines TRBV6-4 with TRBJ2-2; unclear D gene. There are 12 residues in the CDR3. Germline CDR1 and CDR2: MRHNA and SNTAGT. The V and J ends lost 2 bases and 2 bases respectively, with 0 bases between them. The DNA of the CDR3 is TGTGCCAGCAGTGACAACACCGGGGAGCTGTTTTTT. Protein sequence: CASSDNTGELFF.

The chain combines TRBV7-2 with TRBJ1-2, with D perhaps TRBD1 (5 bases). This CDR3 spans 17 amino acids. Germline CDR1 SGHTA, CDR2 FQGNSA. V lost 4 bases to trimming and J lost 8 bases, with 26 bases between them. The chain's CDR3 is CASSSRRLGDAARGYTF. In DNA, the CDR3 is TGTGCCAGCAGCTCTCGCCGCCTCGGGGACGCAGCTAGAGGCTACACCTTC.

The chain recombines TRBV29-1 with TRBJ2-7; D may be TRBD1 (7 bases). Trimming stripped 3 bases from V and 1 base from J, with 16 bases between. Per germline, CDR1 SQVTM and CDR2 ANQGSEA. This CDR3 comprises 15 residues. CDR3 sequence (DNA): TGCAGCGTTGAGGCCAGGGGGGTTTCATCCTACGAGCAGTACTTC. Translation gives CSVEARGVSSYEQYF.

The chain links TRBV7-9 to TRBJ2-7, with D perhaps matching TRBD2 (6 bases). The CDR3 is 14 amino acids. In germline, CDR1 is SEHNR, CDR2 FQNEAQ (reference sequence). The V gene lost 8 bases and the J gene lost 1 base, with 15 bases spanning the gap. As DNA, the CDR3 is TGTGCCAGCGCTACGTGGGACTCGTCCTACGAGCAGTACTTC. Protein: CASATWDSSYEQYF. Based on the CDR3 plus reference TRBV7-9 and TRBJ2-7, the full variable domain is DTGVSQNPRHKITKRGQNVTFRCDPISEHNRLYWYRQTLGQGPEFLTYFQNEAQLEKSRLLSDRFSAERPKGSFSTLEIQRTEQGDSAMYLCASATWDSSYEQYFGPGTRLTVT.

CDR3 nucleotide sequence: TGTGCCAGCAGTTCCTCCTACGAGCAGTACTTC. This codes for CASSSSYEQYF. The chain uses TRBV27 and TRBJ2-7, with D unclear. Per the germline V gene, CDR1 is MNHEY and CDR2 is SMNVEV (reference sequence). The ends were cut back, 4 bases at V and 0 bases at J, with 1 base in the middle. This CDR3 spans 11 amino acids.

The V gene is TRBV15, the J gene TRBJ2-7, with 10 bases aligning to TRBD1. Germline CDR1 is LNHNV and CDR2 is YYDKDF (reference sequence). The CDR3 runs to 15 residues. V was pared by 0 bases and J by 2 bases, with 1 base of the junction left unmatched. This chain's CDR3 is CATSREGQGTYEQYF. In DNA, the CDR3 is TGTGCCACCAGCAGAGAGGGACAGGGGACCTACGAGCAGTACTTC.

The gene calls are TRBV2 and TRBJ2-1; D may be TRBD2 (5 bases). The CDR3 covers 12 residues. The germline V gene has CDR1 SNHLY and CDR2 FYNNEI. The V end lost 6 bases, the J end lost 3 bases, and 6 bases lay between the germline ends. The CDR3 DNA reads TGTGCCAGCAGCGACTACTACAATGAGCAGTTCTTC. It yields the protein CASSDYYNEQFF.

The J gene is TRBJ2-7, the V gene TRBV10-1; D may be TRBD2 (6 bases). The CDR3 runs to 15 residues. Trimming took 5 bases from V and 3 from J, leaving 17 bases between them. Germline lookup yields CDR1 WNHNN and CDR2 SYGVQD (reference sequence). CDR3 residues: CASSPGGKWVYEQYF. The CDR3 DNA is TGCGCCAGCAGTCCCGGGGGAAAATGGGTCTACGAGCAGTACTTC.

CDR3 sequence reads: CASSLLGSGPGNTIYF. CDR3 nucleotide sequence: TGTGCCAGCAGCTTATTAGGGTCTGGTCCAGGAAACACCATATATTTT. The chain employs TRBV7-2 and TRBJ1-3; D not resolved. CDR3 length: 16 amino acids. The V gene's germline CDR1 is SGHTA and CDR2 FQGNSA. Trimming pared 2 bases from V and 4 bases from J, leaving 15 bases between.

The chain has TRBV12-3 or TRBV12-4 and TRBJ2-5, with a weak D call TRBD2 (5 bases). The germline V and J ends were trimmed by 0 bases and 5 bases, with 7 bases remaining between them. The length of the CDR3 is 13 residues. Written as DNA, the CDR3 is TGTGCCAGCAGTTTAGCGGGAGCCGAGACCCAGTACTTC. This sequence encodes CASSLAGAETQYF.

The chain couples TRBV6-1 to TRBJ2-4; D is possibly TRBD2 (5 bases). The V gene lost 1 base and the J gene lost 1 base, with 17 bases spanning the gap. Per germline, CDR1 MNHNS and CDR2 SASEGT. CDR3 length equals 18 residues. CDR3 region: CASSEVRRNTLAKNIQYF. As DNA, the CDR3 is TGTGCCAGCAGTGAAGTTCGGAGGAACACCTTGGCCAAAAACATTCAGTACTTC.

The chain carries TRBV3-1 (or the pseudogene TRBV3-2) and TRBJ1-2, with D possibly matching TRBD1 (6 bases). Trimming removed 4 bases at V and 8 bases at J, with 14 bases between. The CDR3 consists of 13 residues. Germline CDR1 is LGHDT and CDR2 is YNNKEL (reference sequence). The CDR3 protein is CASSPGQGYGYTF. The DNA for the CDR3 is TGTGCCAGCAGCCCCGGGCAGGGGTACGGCTACACCTTC.

This chain links TRBV7-2 with TRBJ2-5; D unclear. The V gene's germline CDR1 is SGHTA and CDR2 FQGNSA. V shed 1 base and J shed 5 bases, with 20 bases lying between them. The CDR3 length is 17 residues. The CDR3 reads CASSLVNSPGFAETQYF. CDR3 DNA sequence: TGTGCCAGCAGCTTAGTAAACTCACCCGGGTTTGCGGAGACCCAGTACTTC.

This chain links TRBV11-2 with TRBJ2-7; 7 bases map to TRBD2. J was trimmed by 4 bases and V by 4 bases; bases with no gene match: 10. The CDR3 sequence is 15 residues long. Germline-derived CDR1 and CDR2 are SGHAT and FQNNGV. The CDR3 sequence: CASSSPGPGGYEQYF. CDR3 coding DNA: TGTGCCAGCAGCTCCCCGGGCCCGGGAGGTTACGAGCAGTACTTC.

This clone was observed once. The rearrangement joins TRBV5-1 to TRBJ1-1; a weak D match, TRBD1 (5 bases). CDR3 length: 14 residues. Deletions cut 8 bases from V and 1 base from J, with 15 bases between. Per the germline V gene, CDR1 is SGHRS and CDR2 is YFSETQ. DNA for the CDR3: TGCGCCAGTCGCCCCGGTGGGGGGAACACTGAAGCTTTCTTT. This translates into CASRPGGGNTEAFF.

This chain joins TRBV28 and TRBJ2-2; TRBD2 might be the D (6 bases). CDR1 is MDHEN and CDR2 is SYDVKM in the germline V gene. V was pared by 4 bases and J by 2 bases, with 8 bases between. The CDR3 is 14 residues long. CDR3 residues: CASSSGANTGELFF. For the CDR3, the DNA is TGTGCCAGCAGTTCGGGAGCCAACACCGGGGAGCTGTTTTTT.

The chain joins TRBV5-1 to TRBJ2-7; the match to TRBD1 covers 9 bases. With V trimmed by 4 bases and J by 6 bases, 8 bases remained unmatched. The CDR3 totals 14 residues. Germline CDR1 is SGHRS and CDR2 is YFSETQ. CDR3 sequence reads: CASSPGTGLAEQYF. CDR3 bases: TGCGCCAGCAGCCCCGGGACAGGGTTGGCCGAGCAGTACTTC.

This clone was detected only a few times. The chain joins TRBV7-2 to TRBJ2-7; D perhaps matches TRBD2 (6 bases). This CDR3 contains 14 residues. Deletions cut 8 bases from V and 3 bases from J, with 17 bases between. The germline CDR1 and CDR2 sequences are SGHTA and FQGNSA. This chain's CDR3 is CASRASGLSYEQYF. The CDR3 region has the DNA TGTGCCAGCCGGGCTTCGGGACTGAGCTACGAGCAGTACTTC.

The chain joins TRBV4-2 to TRBJ1-2, with 7 positions matching TRBD1. Germline CDR1 LGHNA, CDR2 YNFKEQ. This CDR3 is 15 amino acids long. J was trimmed by 0 bases and V by 4 bases; bases with no gene match: 5. The CDR3 coding sequence is TGTGCCAGCAGCCTTGGGACAGCCTCTAACTATGGCTACACCTTC. It yields the protein CASSLGTASNYGYTF.

A few counts support this clone. This rearrangement joins TRBV4-2 to TRBJ1-3; 9 positions agree with TRBD1. Trimming removed 1 base from V and 4 bases from J; junction bases left unmatched: 5. CDR1 and CDR2 (germline): LGHNA, YNFKEQ. This CDR3 is 16 amino acids long. The CDR3 here is CASSQGRGTGGNTIYF. CDR3 sequence (DNA): TGTGCCAGCAGCCAAGGAAGAGGGACAGGGGGAAACACCATATATTTT.

The sample holds a few counts of this clone. The chain uses TRBV18 and TRBJ2-3, with D unresolved. The CDR3 sequence is 12 residues long. With 5 bases removed from V and 6 bases from J, the gap between germline ends came to 9 bases. The germline V gene encodes CDR1 KGHSH and CDR2 LQKENI. This CDR3 reads CASSARADTQYF. CDR3 coding DNA: TGTGCCAGCTCAGCCCGTGCGGATACGCAGTATTTT. Based on the CDR3 plus reference TRBV18 and TRBJ2-3, the full variable domain is NAGVMQNPRHLVRRRGQEARLRCSPMKGHSHVYWYRQLPEEGLKFMVYLQKENIIDESGMPKERFSAEFPKEGPSILRIQQVVRGDSAAYFCASSARADTQYFGPGTRLTVL.

V and J are TRBV6-2 or TRBV6-3 and TRBJ2-2; perhaps TRBD1 as D (6 bases). The CDR3 extends over 15 amino acids. Germline V gene lookup returns CDR1 MNHEY and CDR2 SVGEGT. Trimming removed 6 bases from V and 4 bases from J, with 15 bases in between. The CDR3 sequence is CASSDRLRVTGELFF. In nucleotides, the CDR3 is TGTGCCAGCAGCGACAGGTTAAGGGTCACCGGGGAGCTGTTTTTT.

J is TRBJ1-3 and V is TRBV30; D might be TRBD1 (5 bases). V was trimmed by 0 bases and J by 0 bases, leaving 9 bases between them. The CDR3 is made up of 15 amino acids. Germline V gives CDR1 GTSNPN, CDR2 SVGIG (reference sequence). CDR3 nucleotide sequence: TGTGCCTGGAGTGTAGGGGAGAGCTCTGGAAACACCATATATTTT. As protein: CAWSVGESSGNTIYF.

V and J are TRBV7-8 and TRBJ2-7, with D perhaps matching TRBD1 or TRBD2 (5 bases each). CDR3 length equals 17 residues. With 0 bases removed from V and 3 bases from J, the gap between germline ends came to 18 bases. Germline V gene data show CDR1 as SGHVS and CDR2 as FQNEAQ. The CDR3 loop reads CASSLAGDRSPYYEQYF. For the CDR3, the DNA is TGTGCCAGCAGCTTAGCCGGGGACCGCTCGCCTTACTACGAGCAGTACTTC. The whole variable domain, remainder taken from reference TRBV7-8 and TRBJ2-7, is GAGVSQSPRYKVAKRGQDVALRCDPISGHVSLFWYQQALGQGPEFLTYFQNEAQLDKSGLPSDRFFAERPEGSVSTLKIQRTQQEDSAVYLCASSLAGDRSPYYEQYFGPGTRLTVT.

This rearrangement joins TRBV27 to TRBJ2-3, with 8 bases fitting TRBD2. The CDR3 contains 17 residues. The germline V gene has CDR1 MNHEY and CDR2 SMNVEV (reference sequence). Trimming at V came to 4 bases and at J to 3 bases, leaving 12 bases not matched to a gene. The chain's CDR3 is CASSSRVTGGGTDTQYF. The CDR3, as DNA: TGTGCCAGCAGTTCCCGGGTTACGGGAGGGGGGACAGATACGCAGTATTTT.

The chain combines TRBV28 with TRBJ1-2; possibly TRBD1 for D (6 bases). The ends were cut back, 6 bases at V and 7 bases at J, with 15 bases in the middle. The length of the CDR3 is 13 residues. CDR1 is MDHEN and CDR2 is SYDVKM in the germline V gene. The CDR3 sequence: CASSQTGFSGYTF. The CDR3 DNA reads TGTGCCAGCAGCCAAACAGGGTTCAGTGGCTACACCTTC.

The V gene is TRBV10-3, the J gene TRBJ1-5; D is undetermined. Germline V lookup: CDR1 ENHRY, CDR2 SYGVKD. V lost 6 bases, J lost 0 bases, and 9 bases lay in between. CDR3 length equals 14 residues. The CDR3 loop reads CAIRDGLSNQPQHF. The CDR3, as DNA: TGTGCCATCAGGGACGGACTTAGCAATCAGCCCCAGCATTTT.

V gene TRBV6-5 combines with J gene TRBJ1-3; D uncertain. The CDR3 contains 15 residues. Germline CDR1 reads MNHEY; CDR2 reads SVGAGI. V was shortened by 6 bases and J by 0 bases, with 12 bases between the two germline ends. CDR3 sequence (DNA): TGTGCCAGCAGCGATACGGCCCGCTCTGGAAACACCATATATTTT. Amino acid sequence: CASSDTARSGNTIYF.

The V call is TRBV2, the J call TRBJ2-7; D ambiguous. The CDR3 length is 17 residues. Trimming stripped 1 base from V and 0 bases from J, with 16 bases between. Per germline, CDR1 SNHLY and CDR2 FYNNEI. The CDR3 is CASSEDSWSPHSYEQYF. The CDR3, as DNA: TGTGCCAGCAGTGAAGATAGTTGGAGTCCTCACTCCTACGAGCAGTACTTC.

The chain couples TRBV3-1 (or the pseudogene TRBV3-2) to TRBJ1-5; 7 bases are a match to TRBD1. CDR3 size: 13 residues. Germline V lookup: CDR1 LGHDT, CDR2 YNNKEL (reference sequence). With 0 bases clipped from V and 11 bases from J, the junction kept 4 bases outside the gene matches. CDR3 DNA sequence: TGTGCCAGCAGCCAAGATTGGGGGACAGCCCAGCATTTT. Protein: CASSQDWGTAQHF.